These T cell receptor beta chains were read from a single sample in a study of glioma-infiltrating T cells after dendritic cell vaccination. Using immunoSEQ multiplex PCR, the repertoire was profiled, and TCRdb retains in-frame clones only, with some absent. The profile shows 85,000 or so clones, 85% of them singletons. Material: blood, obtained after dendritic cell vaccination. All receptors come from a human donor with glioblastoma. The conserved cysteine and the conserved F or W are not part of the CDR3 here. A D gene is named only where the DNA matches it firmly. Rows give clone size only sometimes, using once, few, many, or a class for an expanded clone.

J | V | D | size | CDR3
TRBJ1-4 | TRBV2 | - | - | ASSIPEESFYEKLF
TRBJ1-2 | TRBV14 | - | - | ASSQQNLNYGYT
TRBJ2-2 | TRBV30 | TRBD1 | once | AWSVPDRDTGELF
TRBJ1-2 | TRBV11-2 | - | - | ASSRTTGLYGYT
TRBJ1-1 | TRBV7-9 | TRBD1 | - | ASSFRDRSSTEAF
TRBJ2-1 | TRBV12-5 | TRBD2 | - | ASGPSGSSYNEQF
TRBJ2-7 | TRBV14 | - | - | ASEGQSVGEQY
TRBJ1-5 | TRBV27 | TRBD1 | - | ASSAQGARQPQH
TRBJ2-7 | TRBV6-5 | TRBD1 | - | ASSPAGGGQY
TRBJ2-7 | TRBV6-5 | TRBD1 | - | ASSYIAGGSYEQY
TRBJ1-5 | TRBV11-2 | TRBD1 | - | ASSIGTGHQPQH
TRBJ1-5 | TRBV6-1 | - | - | ASSDPPAGQPQH
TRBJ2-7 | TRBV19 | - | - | ASSMIRGRPTYEQY
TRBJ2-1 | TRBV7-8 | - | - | ASSLAASDYNEQF
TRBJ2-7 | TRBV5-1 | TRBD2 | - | ASTPGGGVGMYEQY
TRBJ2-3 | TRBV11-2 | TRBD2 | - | ASSFGLAGGLSTDTQY
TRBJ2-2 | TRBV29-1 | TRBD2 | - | SVRGGGDTGELF
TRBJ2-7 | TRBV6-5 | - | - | ASSYSRGNYEQY
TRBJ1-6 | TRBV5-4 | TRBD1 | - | ASSSDTGAYNSPLH
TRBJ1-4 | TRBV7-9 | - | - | ASSLAPGVTEKLF
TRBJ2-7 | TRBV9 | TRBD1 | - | ASSVGGQDYEQY
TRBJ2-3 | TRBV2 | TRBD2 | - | ASTPGTRGLDTQY
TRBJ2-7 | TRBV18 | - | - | ASSPTGKSPYEQY
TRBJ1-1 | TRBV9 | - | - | ASSVTPAGPNTEAF
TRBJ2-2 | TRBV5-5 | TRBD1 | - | ASSLVGGRELF
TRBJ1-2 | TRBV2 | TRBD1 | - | ASRVLGQGDYGYT
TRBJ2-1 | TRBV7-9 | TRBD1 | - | ASSPDRVLDNEQF
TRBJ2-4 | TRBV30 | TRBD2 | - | AWAGTSGKNIQY
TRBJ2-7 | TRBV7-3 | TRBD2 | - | ASRHTPPSGRGYEQY
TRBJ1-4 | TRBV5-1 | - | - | ASSATGLSGEKLF
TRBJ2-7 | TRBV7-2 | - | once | ASSASEGPNYEQY
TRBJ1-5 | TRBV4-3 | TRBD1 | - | ASSQHRDRGQPQH
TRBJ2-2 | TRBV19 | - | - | ASSMGDTKNTGELF